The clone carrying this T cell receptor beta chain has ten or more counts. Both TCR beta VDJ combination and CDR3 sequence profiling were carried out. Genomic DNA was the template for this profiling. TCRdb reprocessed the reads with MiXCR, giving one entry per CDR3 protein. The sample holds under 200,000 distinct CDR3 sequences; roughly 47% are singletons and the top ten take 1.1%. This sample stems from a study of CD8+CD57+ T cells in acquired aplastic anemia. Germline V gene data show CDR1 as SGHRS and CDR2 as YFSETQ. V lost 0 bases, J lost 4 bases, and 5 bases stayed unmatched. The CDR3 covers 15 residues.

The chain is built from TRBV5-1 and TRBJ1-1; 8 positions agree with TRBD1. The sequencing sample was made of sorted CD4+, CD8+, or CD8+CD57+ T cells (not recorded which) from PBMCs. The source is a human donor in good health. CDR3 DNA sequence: TGCGCCAGCAGCTTGGGGGCAGGGGGCATCACTGAAGCTTTCTTT. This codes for CASSLGAGGITEAFF.